What follows are 7 T cell receptor beta chains derived from one specimen sequenced in a study of blood T cell repertoires in COVID-19. Using immunoSEQ multiplex PCR, the repertoire was profiled, and TCRdb retains in-frame clones only, with some absent. The sample records 250,000 to 350,000 clones, around 87% being singletons. The sequenced sample was peripheral blood. These receptors were taken from a woman in her fifties or sixties who had recovered from COVID-19.

The chain carries TRBV30 and TRBJ2-1; TRBD1 aligns across 7 bases. V lost 0 bases to trimming and J lost 1 base; unmatched junction nucleotides: 18. The germline V gene has CDR1 GTSNPN and CDR2 SVGIG (reference sequence). The CDR3 covers 20 residues. The CDR3 protein is CAWSVFLDFDRAFSYNEQFF. The DNA of the CDR3 is TGTGCCTGGAGTGTATTTCTTGATTTCGACAGGGCTTTTTCCTACAATGAGCAGTTCTTC.

The chain links TRBV6-2 or TRBV6-3 to TRBJ2-5; either TRBD1 or TRBD2 may fit D (5 bases each). This CDR3 has 13 amino acids. Trimming shortened V by 7 bases and J by 2 bases, and 11 bases separated the two germline ends. Germline loops: CDR1 MNHEY, CDR2 SVGEGT. This CDR3 reads CASTPGRQETQYF. The CDR3 coding sequence is TGTGCCAGCACCCCGGGGCGGCAAGAGACCCAGTACTTC.

The chain has TRBV5-4 and TRBJ2-7; no firm D call. V was cut by 2 bases and J by 7 bases, with 13 bases left in between. The CDR3 loop spans 13 amino acids. Per the germline V gene, CDR1 is SGHNT and CDR2 is YYREEE (reference sequence). The CDR3 nucleotides are TGTGCCAGCAGCTTTGGCCTCTCTAGGGAGCAGTACTTC. This sequence encodes CASSFGLSREQYF.

The rearrangement links TRBV5-1 to TRBJ1-2; possible D gene TRBD1, 6 bases. Per germline, CDR1 SGHRS and CDR2 YFSETQ. This CDR3 is built from 16 residues. V was clipped by 10 bases and J by 0 bases, with 22 bases between them. The CDR3 bases are TGCGCCTCTTCGACAGGCCCCCGAGATGCTAACTATGGCTACACCTTC. Its translation is CASSTGPRDANYGYTF.

A single count supports this clone. The J gene is TRBJ2-7, the V gene TRBV7-8; possibly TRBD2 for D (5 bases). From germline, CDR1 is SGHVS and CDR2 FQNEAQ. Trimming stripped 4 bases from V and 4 bases from J, with 14 bases between. The length of the CDR3 is 14 residues. The CDR3 loop is CASSYRLEGYEQYF. The CDR3 DNA sequence: TGTGCCAGCAGCTACCGACTTGAGGGTTACGAGCAGTACTTC.

The V call is TRBV29-1, the J call TRBJ1-1; the match to TRBD1 covers 8 bases. This CDR3 spans 16 amino acids. After removal of 4 bases from V and 3 bases from J, the junction contained 13 bases not matched to a gene. The germline gives CDR1 SQVTM, CDR2 ANQGSEA. CDR3: CSVAPRGPPPDTEAFF. Written as DNA, the CDR3 is TGCAGCGTTGCACCCAGGGGGCCCCCCCCAGACACTGAAGCTTTCTTT.

The chain employs TRBV27 and TRBJ2-7, with 12 positions matching TRBD2. The V gene's germline CDR1 is MNHEY and CDR2 SMNVEV (reference sequence). J gave up 2 bases and V 6 bases, and 5 bases lay outside the gene matches. The CDR3 extends over 15 amino acids. The CDR3 DNA is TGTGCCAGCAGCACTAGCGGGGGGTTCACCTACGAGCAGTACTTC. Its translation: CASSTSGGFTYEQYF.